Below, 24 T cell receptor beta chains from the same sample are listed, as sequenced in a study of identical twins. TCRdb itself ran the 5' RACE reads through MiXCR, one entry per CDR3 protein. The repertoire consists of 1.5 million to 2 million distinct CDR3 sequences, with about 31% occurring once and the leading ten covering less than 0.35%. The specimen was cord blood. These receptors all come from a newborn girl in good health.

This rearrangement joins TRBV11-2 to TRBJ1-1; D not resolved. This CDR3 contains 11 residues. Germline values: CDR1 SGHAT, CDR2 FQNNGV. The V end was cut by 1 base, the J end by 10 bases, with 7 bases between. The CDR3 DNA reads as TGTGCCAGCAGCTTAGGGTCGCTAGCTTTCTTT. Translated, it gives CASSLGSLAFF.

This clonotype occurred a few times. The rearrangement joins TRBV15 to TRBJ2-5; a possible D gene is TRBD2 (5 bases). V was pared by 0 bases and J by 3 bases, with 8 bases between. Germline values: CDR1 LNHNV, CDR2 YYDKDF (reference sequence). The CDR3 contains 14 residues. The DNA for the CDR3 is TGTGCCACCAGCAGAGATCCAGCGGAAGAGACCCAGTACTTC. It encodes CATSRDPAEETQYF.

In this sample, this clonotype turned up many times. J is TRBJ1-2 and V is TRBV12-3 or TRBV12-4; no firm D call. This CDR3 has 12 residues. Trimming took off 4 bases at V and 9 bases at J, with 12 bases between the two ends. The CDR3 region has the DNA TGTGCCAGCAGTTCCTTCGACGAAAGCTACACCTTC. Its protein product is CASSSFDESYTF.

This clonotype came up a few times. This chain links TRBV13 with TRBJ2-1; no clear D. V was pared by 1 base and J by 0 bases, with 7 bases between. CDR3 length: 15 amino acids. The germline V gene encodes CDR1 PRHDT and CDR2 FYEKMQ (reference sequence). The CDR3 coding sequence is TGTGCCAGCAGCTTAGACACACTCTCCTACAATGAGCAGTTCTTC. It encodes CASSLDTLSYNEQFF.

On this clonotype itself: This may be a read error: a much more frequent sequence differs by one nucleotide. The chain combines TRBV10-3 with TRBJ2-7; D is perhaps TRBD2 (5 bases). The end of the DNA is better explained by TRBJ2-4, so the J call may be wrong. Germline V gene sequence: CDR1 ENHRY, CDR2 SYGVKD. The CDR3 has 12 residues. CDR3: CAIGELGSIQYF. CDR3 sequence (DNA): TGTGCCATCGGGGAACTTGGGAGCATTCAGTACTTC.

The chain links TRBV20-1 to TRBJ2-1; the D gene is possibly TRBD2 (5 bases). The J call may not be correct, given that the DNA end is closer to TRBJ2-7. Per germline, CDR1 DFQATT and CDR2 SNEGSKA (reference sequence). The CDR3 is 12 amino acids. The CDR3 DNA sequence: TGCAGTGCAAGGACTGGATTCAATGAGCAGTACTTC. Its protein is CSARTGFNEQYF.

This clonotype was observed many times. The chain uses TRBV5-1 and TRBJ1-2; D unresolved. Trimming shortened V by 4 bases and J by 3 bases, and 7 bases separated the two germline ends. The CDR3 is made up of 12 amino acids. The V gene's germline CDR1 is SGHRS and CDR2 YFSETQ. The CDR3 region has the DNA TGCGCCAGCAGCGTCACGGACTATGGCTACACCTTC. Its protein is CASSVTDYGYTF.

With respect to this clonotype: A junction end diverges from the germline sequence, so it may reflect a read error. V gene TRBV14 combines with J gene TRBJ2-1; possibly TRBD1 for D (5 bases). Germline V lookup: CDR1 SGHDN, CDR2 FVKESK. The CDR3 is made up of 15 amino acids. CDR3 residues: CAGSLRQPYYNEQFF. CDR3 DNA: TGTGCCGGCAGCCTCCGACAGCCCTACTACAATGAGCAGTTCTTC. The variable domain in full, completed from reference TRBV14 and TRBJ2-1, reads EAGVTQFPSHSVIEKGQTVTLRCDPISGHDNLYWYRRVMGKEIKFLLHFVKESKQDESGMPNNRFLAERTGGTYSTLKVQPAELEDSGVYFCAGSLRQPYYNEQFFGPGTRLTVL.

This clonotype has more than one count but fewer than ten. V usage is TRBV5-1 and J usage is TRBJ2-1; TRBD2 matches 9 bases. Germline V gene data show CDR1 as SGHRS and CDR2 as YFSETQ. The CDR3 has 13 amino acids. Trimming took 6 bases from V and 10 from J; bases not matched to a gene: 8. Here the CDR3 reads CASTLAGRGEQFF. The CDR3 DNA follows: TGCGCCAGCACTCTAGCGGGAAGGGGGGAGCAGTTCTTC.

For this clonotype: Mismatch with germline at one junction end may stem from a read error. This chain connects TRBV12-3 or TRBV12-4 to TRBJ2-3; the D call may be TRBD1 or TRBD2 (5 bases each). The CDR3 is made up of 18 amino acids. The CDR3 protein is CASSLAGAEPTRADMQYF. DNA for the CDR3: TGTGCCAGCAGTTTAGCAGGGGCCGAGCCCACTAGAGCAGATATGCAGTATTTT.

This clonotype was seen more than once but under ten times. This rearrangement joins TRBV28 to TRBJ2-1; D possibly corresponds to TRBD1 (5 bases). V gave up 6 bases and J gave up 7 bases, with 16 bases separating them. Germline V gene data show CDR1 as MDHEN and CDR2 as SYDVKM. There are 14 residues in the CDR3. The DNA of the CDR3 is TGTGCCAGCAGGTCGCCGCGCCGGACAAATGAGCAGTTCTTC. Amino acids: CASRSPRRTNEQFF. The entire variable domain, with the rest obtained from reference TRBV28 and TRBJ2-1, is as follows: DVKVTQSSRYLVKRTGEKVFLECVQDMDHENMFWYRQDPGLGLRLIYFSYDVKMKEKGDIPEGYSVSREKKERFSLILESASTNQTSMYLCASRSPRRTNEQFFGPGTRLTVL.

There are many counts of this clonotype. The chain uses TRBV10-3 and TRBJ2-1; TRBD2 agrees at 8 bases. Germline V lookup: CDR1 ENHRY, CDR2 SYGVKD. This CDR3 is built from 14 residues. The V segment lost 7 bases and the J segment 6 bases; nucleotides outside the gene matches: 8. The DNA of the CDR3 is TGTGCCATCACTGTAGCGGGGATTGGCAATGAGCAGTTCTTC. It specifies CAITVAGIGNEQFF.

This clonotype was seen a handful of times. The V and J genes are TRBV5-1 and TRBJ2-2; D is unclear. V was cut by 4 bases and J by 4 bases, with 5 bases left in between. The CDR3 totals 12 residues. CDR1 and CDR2 from the germline V gene are SGHRS and YFSETQ. This CDR3 reads CASSTATGELFF. The DNA for the CDR3 is TGCGCCAGCAGCACAGCCACCGGGGAGCTGTTTTTT.

This clonotype was observed a handful of times. The chain couples TRBV11-2 to TRBJ1-2, with 9 bases lining up with TRBD1. Trimming cost V 5 bases and J 3 bases; bases outside gene matches: 10. This CDR3 spans 16 amino acids. CDR1 is SGHAT and CDR2 is FQNNGV in the germline V gene. In DNA, the CDR3 is TGTGCCAGCAGCCACGACAGGGGGGTGGGGTACTATGGCTACACCTTC. Amino acid sequence: CASSHDRGVGYYGYTF.

This rearrangement joins TRBV10-3 to TRBJ2-1; TRBD2 aligns across 7 bases. J was trimmed by 6 bases and V by 5 bases; bases with no gene match: 4. The germline CDR1 and CDR2 sequences are ENHRY and SYGVKD. This CDR3 is built from 13 residues. The CDR3 DNA reads as TGTGCCATCAGTAGCGGGATGACCAATGAGCAGTTCTTC. It yields the protein CAISSGMTNEQFF.

The genes are TRBV10-3 and TRBJ2-6; 7 bases match TRBD2. With V trimmed by 11 bases and J by 0 bases, 7 bases remained unmatched. Germline V gene lookup returns CDR1 ENHRY and CDR2 SYGVKD. This CDR3 comprises 15 residues. This CDR3 reads CASGLPSSGANVLTF. DNA for the CDR3: TGTGCCTCGGGACTACCGAGCTCTGGGGCCAACGTCCTGACTTTC.

This clonotype was seen a handful of times. The chain couples TRBV30 to TRBJ2-1, with 15 positions matching TRBD2. From germline, CDR1 is GTSNPN and CDR2 SVGIG (reference sequence). The length of the CDR3 is 17 residues. V shed 2 bases and J 2 bases; nucleotides not matched to a gene: 4. The CDR3, as DNA: TGTGCCTGGAGTAGGACTAGCGGGGGGGCCCCCTACAATGAGCAGTTCTTC. Its protein is CAWSRTSGGAPYNEQFF.

This clonotype was picked up a small number of times. The chain couples TRBV28 to TRBJ2-3, with D possibly being TRBD1 (7 bases). Germline V gives CDR1 MDHEN, CDR2 SYDVKM. The CDR3 runs 16 residues. Trimming took 3 bases from V and 0 from J, leaving 13 bases between them. CDR3 coding DNA: TGTGCCAGCAGTTTCCGCGGGACAGTTAGCACAGATACGCAGTATTTT. Its protein is CASSFRGTVSTDTQYF.

The chain employs TRBV10-3 and TRBJ2-7; no clear D. Trimming shortened V by 8 bases and J by 1 base, and 12 bases separated the two germline ends. The CDR3 runs to 13 residues. The germline gives CDR1 ENHRY, CDR2 SYGVKD. The CDR3 loop reads CAISLVGSYEQYF. CDR3 DNA sequence: TGTGCCATCTCTCTAGTGGGGTCCTACGAGCAGTACTTC.

This clonotype came up once. The junction departs from germline at one end; a sequencing error may be responsible. The rearrangement uses TRBV5-4 and TRBJ1-1; 8 bases fit TRBD1. Germline V CDR1 and CDR2: SGHNT, YYREEE (reference sequence). The CDR3 sequence is 15 residues long. CDR3 region: CASSRRDRLNTETFF. The CDR3 nucleotides are TGTGCCAGCAGCCGACGGGACAGGCTGAACACTGAAACTTTCTTT. Using reference TRBV5-4 and TRBJ1-1 for the parts outside the CDR3, the full variable domain is ETGVTQSPTHLIKTRGQQVTLRCSSQSGHNTVSWYQQALGQGPQFIFQYYREEENGRGNFPPRFSGLQFPNYSSELNVNALELDDSALYLCASSRRDRLNTETFFGQGTRLTVV.

This clonotype came up a few times. The genes are TRBV20-1 and TRBJ1-2; D unresolved. V lost 0 bases and J 8 bases, leaving 19 bases between the germline ends. Per the germline V gene, CDR1 is DFQATT and CDR2 is SNEGSKA (reference sequence). This CDR3 is 15 amino acids long. CDR3 sequence: CSARDPRVDVGGYTF. Written as DNA, the CDR3 is TGCAGTGCTAGAGATCCAAGGGTGGACGTCGGAGGCTACACCTTC.

This clonotype was seen a handful of times. This sequence joins TRBV6-2 or TRBV6-3 and TRBJ2-3, with D unclear. Trimming removed 4 bases at V and 0 bases at J, with 8 bases between. The germline V gene encodes CDR1 MNHEY and CDR2 SVGEGT. This CDR3 has 14 residues. Here the CDR3 DNA reads TGTGCCAGCAGTTCGCTATCTAGCACAGATACGCAGTATTTT. Amino acids: CASSSLSSTDTQYF.

Points on this clonotype: This clone may be a read error of a much larger clone one base away. For the CDR3, the DNA is TGCAGCGTTAACAGGGGGAACACTGAAGCTTTCTTT. Translation: CSVNRGNTEAFF. The chain joins TRBV29-1 to TRBJ1-1; TRBD1 agrees at 7 bases. Germline assignment: CDR1 SQVTM and CDR2 ANQGSEA. Germline trimming cut 5 bases from V and 1 base from J; bases unmatched to any gene: 1. The length of the CDR3 is 12 residues.

J is TRBJ1-2 and V is TRBV6-1, with D possibly being TRBD1 (6 bases). This CDR3 contains 14 residues. Trimming removed 7 bases at V and 0 bases at J, with 12 bases between. Germline assignment: CDR1 MNHNS and CDR2 SASEGT. CDR3: CASTYREANYGYTF. The CDR3, as DNA: TGTGCCAGCACTTACAGGGAAGCTAACTATGGCTACACCTTC.